A single sample is the source of the 2 T cell receptor beta chains below, sequenced in a study of shared clonotypes between healthy human individuals. Sequencing was performed with immunoSEQ multiplex PCR; in TCRdb, only in-frame clones are kept and a portion is missing. The sample lists about 1 million clones, about 80% seen once, with 1.4% in the top ten. Specimen: memory CD4+ T cells sorted from blood. The subset: CD45RA-negative fraction. Every receptor here comes from a man between 18 and 29 years old in good health.

This chain connects TRBV5-1 to TRBJ1-4; D is ambiguous. Trimming cost V 3 bases and J 0 bases, with 6 bases left between them. Germline values: CDR1 SGHRS, CDR2 YFSETQ. The CDR3 is made up of 14 amino acids. This CDR3 is CASSSDPTNEKLFF. The CDR3 DNA reads as TGCGCCAGCAGCTCCGATCCAACTAATGAAAAACTGTTTTTT.

The chain joins TRBV11-1 to TRBJ2-3, with D possibly being TRBD1 or TRBD2 (6 bases each). Germline V gives CDR1 SGHAT, CDR2 FQDESV (reference sequence). This CDR3 has 15 amino acids. V was shortened by 4 bases and J by 3 bases, with 14 bases between the two germline ends. DNA for the CDR3: TGTGCCAGCAGCTCGGAGGGGGGTAAGACAGATACGCAGTATTTT. Amino acids: CASSSEGGKTDTQYF.